This T cell receptor beta chain was obtained from a study of blood T cell repertoires in COVID-19. At the level of the study: Sources were T cells, B-cell-depleted T cells, or PBMCs; the material itself was cDNA or gDNA.

TCRdb's copy holds only in-frame clones and misses some; the assay was immunoSEQ multiplex PCR. Among about 31,000 clones listed, roughly nine tenths were seen once. CDR1 is LNHDA and CDR2 is SQIVND in the germline V gene (reference sequence). There are 15 residues in the CDR3. V dropped 2 bases and J dropped 3; count of bases not matched to a gene: 5. This receptor was obtained from a human donor with active COVID-19. The donor label of this sample is uncertain. What was sequenced was peripheral blood. This sequence joins TRBV19 and TRBJ2-3, with 7 nucleotides matching TRBD1. Here the CDR3 DNA reads TGTGCCAGTAGTATAATTAACAGGGGTACAGATACGCAGTATTTT. This encodes CASSIINRGTDTQYF.